This passage covers 11 T cell receptor beta chains from one sample sequenced in a study of post-analysis software for immune sequencing data. Study results and caveats: About 5 TRBV segments were more frequent in patients than controls; TRBV5-6, TRBV5-1 and TRBV20-1 belonged to this group.

Unique molecular identifiers had been added to the TCR beta cDNA libraries. Each CDR3 protein gets one entry after TCRdb re-called the PCR reads with MiXCR. Among around 440,000 distinct CDR3 sequences listed, roughly 45% were seen once. These receptors have no known antigen. The sequenced sample consisted of blood. These receptor sequences come from a girl aged 5-17 years with multiple sclerosis.

The J gene is TRBJ2-1, the V gene TRBV18; a possible D gene is TRBD2 (7 bases). V was shortened by 2 bases and J by 6 bases, with 11 bases between the two germline ends. The CDR3 is made up of 14 amino acids. The V gene's germline CDR1 is KGHSH and CDR2 LQKENI. The chain's CDR3 is CASSPTGGRNEQFF. The CDR3 region has the DNA TGTGCCAGCTCACCAACGGGGGGCCGCAATGAGCAGTTCTTC.

This clonotype showed up just a few times. The chain uses TRBV5-6 and TRBJ1-6; TRBD1 matches 7 bases. The CDR3 sequence is 16 residues long. Trimming cost V 4 bases and J 10 bases; bases outside gene matches: 14. The germline CDR1 and CDR2 sequences are SGHDT and YYEEEE. In DNA form, the CDR3 reads TGTGCCAGCAGCCCCACCTCGTACAGGGGTGGCTCACCCCTCCACTTT. It is translated as CASSPTSYRGGSPLHF.

This chain connects TRBV7-9 to TRBJ1-2; 9 bases match TRBD1. Unmatched junction bases numbered 3, after V lost 4 bases and J lost 6 bases. This CDR3 is 13 amino acids long. From germline, CDR1 is SEHNR and CDR2 FQNEAQ (reference sequence). CDR3 DNA sequence: TGTGCCAGCAGCTGGACAGGGGCCGATGGCTACACCTTC. Amino acid sequence: CASSWTGADGYTF.

V is TRBV20-1 and J is TRBJ1-1, with D possibly being TRBD1 (6 bases). This CDR3 comprises 15 residues. Per the germline V gene, CDR1 is DFQATT and CDR2 is SNEGSKA (reference sequence). The V end lost 6 bases, the J end lost 0 bases, and 17 bases lay between the germline ends. The CDR3 region has the DNA TGCAGTGCCCCAAAGGGGGGAATAATGAACACTGAAGCTTTCTTT. It translates to CSAPKGGIMNTEAFF.

This chain links TRBV18 with TRBJ1-2; 7 bases map to TRBD1. V dropped 1 base and J dropped 8; count of bases not matched to a gene: 10. Germline assignment: CDR1 KGHSH and CDR2 LQKENI. CDR3 length equals 15 residues. Here the CDR3 reads CASSPREGGAAGYTF. The CDR3 nucleotides are TGTGCCAGCTCACCACGGGAAGGGGGCGCAGCCGGCTACACCTTC.

This chain links TRBV4-1 with TRBJ2-5, with D perhaps TRBD2 (6 bases). The end of the DNA is better explained by TRBJ2-7, so the J call may be wrong. The germline CDR1 and CDR2 sequences are MGHRA and YSYEKL. The CDR3 length is 18 residues. CDR3 coding DNA: TGCGCCAGCAGCCAAGAAGCCCTTAGGGGAGGCCCCTCCTACGAGCAGTACTTC. This codes for CASSQEALRGGPSYEQYF.

This clonotype showed up just a few times. J is TRBJ2-7 and V is TRBV7-2, with D unclear. The CDR3 is 12 amino acids. The V end was cut by 5 bases, the J end by 4 bases, with 9 bases between. CDR1 and CDR2 from the germline V gene are SGHTA and FQGNSA. CDR3: CASSPNTYEQYF. The CDR3 DNA follows: TGTGCCAGCAGCCCAAACACTTACGAGCAGTACTTC.

V and J are TRBV6-5 and TRBJ2-5; D uncertain. The CDR3 sequence is 14 residues long. The V end lost 2 bases, the J end lost 5 bases, and 12 bases lay between the germline ends. Germline values: CDR1 MNHEY, CDR2 SVGAGI. In DNA, the CDR3 is TGTGCCAGCAGTTACCTGGGGAACGAGGAGACCCAGTACTTC. Translation: CASSYLGNEETQYF.

The CDR3 protein is CASRAGQGGKTQYF. The CDR3, as DNA: TGTGCCAGCAGAGCGGGACAGGGAGGAAAGACCCAGTACTTC. V gene TRBV6-5 combines with J gene TRBJ2-5; 9 bases agree with TRBD1. V was pared by 6 bases and J by 6 bases, with 8 bases of the junction left unmatched. The CDR3 totals 14 residues. CDR1 is MNHEY, CDR2 SVGAGI, per germline.

In its sample, this clonotype was seen a few times. The rearrangement uses TRBV15 and TRBJ2-7, with TRBD2 matching over 11 bases. V shed 4 bases and J 3 bases; nucleotides not matched to a gene: 5. There are 15 residues in the CDR3. Germline V gives CDR1 LNHNV, CDR2 YYDKDF (reference sequence). CDR3 coding DNA: TGTGCCACCAGCAAGACTAGCGGGACCTTCTACGAGCAGTACTTC. As protein: CATSKTSGTFYEQYF.

The gene calls are TRBV5-1 and TRBJ2-1; weak D call: TRBD1 (5 bases). V lost 0 bases and J 8 bases, leaving 9 bases between the germline ends. CDR3 length equals 13 residues. Per the germline V gene, CDR1 is SGHRS and CDR2 is YFSETQ. Written as DNA, the CDR3 is TGCGCCAGCAGCTTGGTAGGGGTCCATGAGCAGTTCTTC. Translation: CASSLVGVHEQFF.